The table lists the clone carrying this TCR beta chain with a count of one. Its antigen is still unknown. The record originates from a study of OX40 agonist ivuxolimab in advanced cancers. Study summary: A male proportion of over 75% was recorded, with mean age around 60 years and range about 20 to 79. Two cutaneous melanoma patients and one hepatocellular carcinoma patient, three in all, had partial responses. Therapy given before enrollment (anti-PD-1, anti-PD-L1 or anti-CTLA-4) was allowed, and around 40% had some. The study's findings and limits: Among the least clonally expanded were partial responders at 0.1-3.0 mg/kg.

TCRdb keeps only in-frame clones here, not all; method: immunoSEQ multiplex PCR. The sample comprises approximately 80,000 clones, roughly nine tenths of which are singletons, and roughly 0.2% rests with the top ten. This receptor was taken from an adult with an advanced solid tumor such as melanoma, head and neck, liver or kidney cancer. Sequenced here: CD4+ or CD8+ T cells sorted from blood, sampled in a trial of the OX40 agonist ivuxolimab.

The CDR3, as DNA: TGCAGCGTAGGACAGGGCTTGAATGAAAAACTGTTTTTT. Its protein is CSVGQGLNEKLFF. The gene calls are TRBV29-1 and TRBJ1-4, with TRBD1 identical over 8 bases. The germline gives CDR1 SQVTM, CDR2 ANQGSEA. This CDR3 is 13 amino acids long. V lost 6 bases and J lost 5; bases outside the gene matches: 5.